This is a list of T cell receptor beta chains from one sample in a study of blood T cell repertoires in COVID-19. Measured with immunoSEQ multiplex PCR; TCRdb has only the in-frame clones, and not every one. The repertoire holds around 230,000 clones, with around four fifths as singletons. The sequencing sample was made of peripheral blood. Receptors originate from a woman aged 40 to 50 with active or convalescent COVID-19. CDR3s include the opening cysteine and the closing phenylalanine or tryptophan. The D gene is left open where the match is weak. Clone sizes are given selectively: once, few, many, or a class where the clone is expanded.

TRBJ2-5,TRBD2,TRBV2,NA,CASRLAGETQYF,TGTGCCAGCAGACTAGCGGGCGAGACCCAGTACTTC
TRBJ1-2,NA,TRBV9,few,CASSVRTPGIWSNYGYTF,TGTGCCAGCAGCGTTCGCACCCCAGGGATCTGGTCGAACTATGGCTACACCTTC
TRBJ1-2,TRBD1,TRBV19,NA,CASTQTGYGYTF,TGTGCCAGTACACAGACAGGGTATGGCTACACCTTC
TRBJ1-5,NA,TRBV24-1,NA,CATSDPATGSNQPQHF,TGTGCCACCAGTGATCCAGCTACAGGGAGCAATCAGCCCCAGCATTTT
TRBJ2-1,TRBD1,TRBV7-9,few,CASRPGTGPYNEQFF,TGTGCCAGCAGGCCAGGGACAGGTCCCTACAATGAGCAGTTCTTC
TRBJ1-1,NA,TRBV27,NA,CASSYQQNTEAFF,TGTGCCAGCAGTTACCAACAGAACACTGAAGCTTTCTTT
TRBJ2-2,NA,TRBV5-1,NA,CASSLGPQDTGELFF,TGCGCCAGCAGCTTGGGTCCACAGGACACCGGGGAGCTGTTTTTT
TRBJ1-5,TRBD1,TRBV5-6,NA,CASSSFGQGNQPQHF,TGTGCCAGCAGCTCTTTTGGACAGGGCAATCAGCCCCAGCATTTT
TRBJ2-5,NA,TRBV24-1,NA,CATSLSTGETQYF,TGTGCCACCAGCTTATCGACGGGAGAGACCCAGTACTTC
TRBJ1-3,NA,TRBV2,NA,CASSPLGGSGNTIYF,TGTGCCAGCAGTCCTTTGGGGGGTTCTGGAAACACCATATATTTT